Listed below are T cell receptor beta chains from one sample, sequenced in a study of cytomegalovirus exposure and HLA in healthy donors. Some clones are missing from TCRdb's copy, which holds only in-frame ones; the method was immunoSEQ multiplex PCR. The sample data list 100,000 to 150,000 clones. The sample comprised PBMCs. Source of these receptors: a woman in her forties in good health and CMV-seropositive. The CDR3 runs from the conserved cysteine through the conserved F or W. Each record gives: J gene, V gene, D gene, CDR3 protein, CDR3 DNA. D genes are given only for firm matches.

J gene: TRBJ1-1
V gene: TRBV18
D gene: TRBD1
CDR3 protein: CASSRDRVAEAFF
CDR3 DNA: TGTGCCAGCTCACGTGACAGGGTAGCTGAAGCTTTCTTT

J gene: TRBJ2-7
V gene: TRBV5-1
D gene: .
CDR3 protein: CASSPLGQYSSYEQYF
CDR3 DNA: TGCGCCAGCAGCCCATTAGGACAGTACTCATCGTACGAGCAGTACTTC

J gene: TRBJ1-2
V gene: TRBV5-6
D gene: .
CDR3 protein: CASSLVGQGGYTF
CDR3 DNA: TGTGCCAGCAGCTTGGTGGGCCAAGGTGGCTACACCTTC

J gene: TRBJ1-2
V gene: TRBV2
D gene: .
CDR3 protein: CASEPRLGDYGYTF
CDR3 DNA: TGTGCCAGCGAACCGAGACTAGGGGACTATGGCTACACCTTC

J gene: TRBJ2-2
V gene: TRBV10-3
D gene: .
CDR3 protein: CAIRQPNTGELFF
CDR3 DNA: TGTGCCATCAGACAGCCGAACACCGGGGAGCTGTTTTTT

J gene: TRBJ2-6
V gene: TRBV19
D gene: .
CDR3 protein: CASSRQAPGANVLTF
CDR3 DNA: TGTGCCAGTAGTAGACAGGCCCCTGGGGCCAACGTCCTGACTTTC

J gene: TRBJ2-7
V gene: TRBV5-1
D gene: TRBD1
CDR3 protein: CASSTSGGSYEQYF
CDR3 DNA: TGCGCCAGCAGCACTTCAGGGGGAAGCTACGAGCAGTACTTC

J gene: TRBJ2-2
V gene: TRBV5-4
D gene: .
CDR3 protein: CASSLGLYTGELFF
CDR3 DNA: TGTGCCAGCAGCTTGGGACTTTACACCGGGGAGCTGTTTTTT

J gene: TRBJ2-5
V gene: TRBV15
D gene: .
CDR3 protein: CATSRDLAGFQETQYF
CDR3 DNA: TGTGCCACCAGCAGAGATTTAGCAGGGTTCCAAGAGACCCAGTACTTC

J gene: TRBJ2-2
V gene: TRBV19
D gene: .
CDR3 protein: CASSPSAGELFF
CDR3 DNA: TGTGCCAGTAGCCCCTCTGCCGGGGAGCTGTTTTTT

J gene: TRBJ2-7
V gene: TRBV7-9
D gene: .
CDR3 protein: CASSLKGGLFSGEQYF
CDR3 DNA: TGTGCCAGCAGCTTAAAGGGGGGGCTTTTTTCGGGCGAGCAGTACTTC

J gene: TRBJ1-1
V gene: TRBV19
D gene: .
CDR3 protein: CASSIDLWQENTEAFF
CDR3 DNA: TGTGCCAGTAGTATAGATCTATGGCAGGAGAACACTGAAGCTTTCTTT

J gene: TRBJ1-4
V gene: TRBV7-2
D gene: .
CDR3 protein: CASSSQGPTNEKLFF
CDR3 DNA: TGTGCCAGCAGCTCACAGGGTCCAACTAATGAAAAACTGTTTTTT

J gene: TRBJ1-3
V gene: TRBV6-6
D gene: TRBD1
CDR3 protein: CASSWKGQGADTIYF
CDR3 DNA: TGTGCCAGCAGTTGGAAAGGACAGGGGGCCGACACCATATATTTT

J gene: TRBJ1-2
V gene: TRBV7-3
D gene: .
CDR3 protein: CASSLSRGTGYTF
CDR3 DNA: TGTGCCAGCAGCTTATCCCGAGGGACAGGCTACACCTTC

J gene: TRBJ1-2
V gene: TRBV18
D gene: .
CDR3 protein: CASSPVRDGGYTF
CDR3 DNA: TGTGCCAGCTCACCAGTCCGGGATGGAGGCTACACCTTC

J gene: TRBJ2-7
V gene: TRBV13
D gene: .
CDR3 protein: CASSQDGKSSYEQYF
CDR3 DNA: TGTGCCAGCAGCCAGGACGGGAAAAGCTCCTACGAGCAGTACTTC